This entry describes one TCR beta chain. Antigen unknown. Primers for the PCR totalled 60 Vbeta and 13 Jbeta. Generated by immunoSEQ multiplex PCR, the TCRdb table keeps only in-frame clones and is missing some. The sample has around 200,000 clones, roughly four fifths seen once. These data are taken from a study of cytomegalovirus exposure and HLA in healthy donors. Regarding the study as a whole: Reported results showed that the classifier diagnosed cytomegalovirus status with high specificity and sensitivity. There were reportedly fewer N-insertions in an Asian-associated ancestry cluster than the roughly 670-donor mean, in a later analysis. The availability of immune exposure information extended only to CMV serostatus. In an earlier analysis, in under 700 donors, most V segments appeared productive either ~87% or ~30% of the time.

The CDR3 is made up of 16 amino acids. The V call is TRBV21-1, the J call TRBJ1-6. TRBV21-1 is given as a pseudogene. Sample: PBMCs. The receptor comes from a woman aged 18-29 years in good health and CMV-seronegative. CDR3 residues: CASSFHHCGGFSPLHF. The CDR3, as DNA: TGTGCCAGCAGCTTCCACCACTGTGGCGGGTTCTCACCCCTCCACTTT.